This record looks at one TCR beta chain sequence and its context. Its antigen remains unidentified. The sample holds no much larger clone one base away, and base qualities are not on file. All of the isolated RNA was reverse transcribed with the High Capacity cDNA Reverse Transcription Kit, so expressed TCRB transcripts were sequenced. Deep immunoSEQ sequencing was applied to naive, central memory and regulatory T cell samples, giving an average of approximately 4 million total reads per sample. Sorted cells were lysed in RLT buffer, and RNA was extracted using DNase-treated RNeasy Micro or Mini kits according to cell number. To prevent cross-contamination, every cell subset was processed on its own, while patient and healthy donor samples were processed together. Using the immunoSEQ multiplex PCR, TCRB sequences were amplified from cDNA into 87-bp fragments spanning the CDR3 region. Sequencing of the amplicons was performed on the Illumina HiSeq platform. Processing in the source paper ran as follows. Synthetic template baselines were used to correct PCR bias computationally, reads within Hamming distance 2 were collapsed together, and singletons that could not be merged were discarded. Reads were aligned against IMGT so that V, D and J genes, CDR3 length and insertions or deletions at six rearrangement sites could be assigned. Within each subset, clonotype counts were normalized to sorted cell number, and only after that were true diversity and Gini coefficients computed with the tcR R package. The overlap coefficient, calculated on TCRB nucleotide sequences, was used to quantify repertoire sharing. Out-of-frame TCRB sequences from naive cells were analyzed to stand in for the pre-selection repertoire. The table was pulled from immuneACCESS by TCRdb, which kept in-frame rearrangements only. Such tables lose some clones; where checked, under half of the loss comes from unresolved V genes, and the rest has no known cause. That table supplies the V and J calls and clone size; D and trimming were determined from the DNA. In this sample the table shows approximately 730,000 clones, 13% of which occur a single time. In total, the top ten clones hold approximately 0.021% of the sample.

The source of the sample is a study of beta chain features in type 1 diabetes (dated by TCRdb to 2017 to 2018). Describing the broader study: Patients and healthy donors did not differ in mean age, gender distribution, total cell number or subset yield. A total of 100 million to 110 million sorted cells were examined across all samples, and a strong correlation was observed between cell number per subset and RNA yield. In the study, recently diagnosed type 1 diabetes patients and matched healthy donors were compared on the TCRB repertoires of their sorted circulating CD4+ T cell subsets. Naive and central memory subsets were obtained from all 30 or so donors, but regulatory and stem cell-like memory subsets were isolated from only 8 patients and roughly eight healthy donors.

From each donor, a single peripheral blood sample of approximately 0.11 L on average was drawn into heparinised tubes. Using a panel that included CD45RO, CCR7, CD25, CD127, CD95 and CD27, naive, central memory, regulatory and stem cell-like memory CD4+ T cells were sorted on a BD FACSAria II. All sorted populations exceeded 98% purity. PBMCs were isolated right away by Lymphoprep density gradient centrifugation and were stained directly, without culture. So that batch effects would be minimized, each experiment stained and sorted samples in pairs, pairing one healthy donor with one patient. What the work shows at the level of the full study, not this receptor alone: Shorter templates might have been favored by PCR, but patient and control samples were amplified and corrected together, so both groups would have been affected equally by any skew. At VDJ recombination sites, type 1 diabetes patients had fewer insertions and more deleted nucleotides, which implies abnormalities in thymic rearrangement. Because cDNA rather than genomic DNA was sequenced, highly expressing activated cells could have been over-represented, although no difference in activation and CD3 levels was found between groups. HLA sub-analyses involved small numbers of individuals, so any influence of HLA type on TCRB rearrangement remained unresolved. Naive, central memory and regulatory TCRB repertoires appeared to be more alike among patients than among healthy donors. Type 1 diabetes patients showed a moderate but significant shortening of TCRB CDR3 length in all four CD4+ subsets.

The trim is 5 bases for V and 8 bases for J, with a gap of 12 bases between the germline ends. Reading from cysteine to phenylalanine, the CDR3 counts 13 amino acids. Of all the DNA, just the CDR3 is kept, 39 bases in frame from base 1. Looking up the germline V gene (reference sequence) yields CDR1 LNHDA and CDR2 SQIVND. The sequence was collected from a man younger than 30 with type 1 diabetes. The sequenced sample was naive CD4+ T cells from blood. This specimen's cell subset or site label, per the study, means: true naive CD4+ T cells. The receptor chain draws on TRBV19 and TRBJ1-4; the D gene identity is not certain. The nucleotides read TGTGCCAGTAGTGAACAACCGACAGAAAAACTGTTTTTT. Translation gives CASSEQPTEKLFF.